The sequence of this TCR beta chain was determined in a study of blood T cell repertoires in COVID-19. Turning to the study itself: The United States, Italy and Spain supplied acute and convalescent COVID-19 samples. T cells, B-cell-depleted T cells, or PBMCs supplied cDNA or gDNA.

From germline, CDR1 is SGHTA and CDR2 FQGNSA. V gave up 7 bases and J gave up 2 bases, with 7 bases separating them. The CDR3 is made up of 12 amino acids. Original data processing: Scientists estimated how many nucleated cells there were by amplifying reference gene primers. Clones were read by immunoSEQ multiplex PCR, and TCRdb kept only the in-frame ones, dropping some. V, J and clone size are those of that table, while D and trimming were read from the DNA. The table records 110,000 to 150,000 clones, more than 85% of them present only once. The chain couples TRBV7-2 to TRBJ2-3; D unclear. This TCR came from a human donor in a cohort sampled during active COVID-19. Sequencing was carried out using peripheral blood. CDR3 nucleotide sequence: TGTGCCAGCATGCGTTACACAGATACGCAGTATTTT. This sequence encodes CASMRYTDTQYF.